Below, 25 T cell receptor beta chains from the same sample are listed, as sequenced in a study of blood T cell repertoires in COVID-19 (dated by TCRdb to about 2020). Library preparation used the immunoSEQ multiplex PCR assay. What TCRdb holds here is the immuneACCESS table cut down to in-frame rearrangements. Part of the clones is not present; checked against another copy, under half of the missing clones reflect an unresolved V gene, and the others are unexplained. The sample table records fewer than 95,000 clones; 80% to 90% of these occur just once. Jointly, the top ten make up roughly 8.7% of the sample. Source material: peripheral blood. The receptors were sampled from a man in his forties or fifties with acute or convalescent COVID-19.

The rearrangement joins TRBV10-3 to TRBJ1-1; D gene unclear. The CDR3 covers 13 residues. Trimming took off 6 bases at V and 4 bases at J, with 12 bases between the two ends. Germline CDR1 and CDR2: ENHRY and SYGVKD. Written as DNA, the CDR3 is TGTGCCATCAGCGGGATCGGCGGCACTGAAGCTTTCTTT. This encodes CAISGIGGTEAFF.

The CDR3 spells CASSHLEVMNTEAFF. CDR3 nucleotides: TGTGCCAGCAGCCATCTAGAGGTCATGAACACTGAAGCTTTCTTT. The chain links TRBV11-2 to TRBJ1-1; D remains unclear. The germline CDR1 and CDR2 sequences are SGHAT and FQNNGV. V was cut by 5 bases and J by 0 bases, with 13 bases left in between. The CDR3 extends over 15 amino acids. The full variable domain, with the rest looked up from reference TRBV11-2 and TRBJ1-1, is EAGVAQSPRYKIIEKRQSVAFWCNPISGHATLYWYQQILGQGPKLLIQFQNNGVVDDSQLPKDRFSAERLKGVDSTLKIQPAKLEDSAVYLCASSHLEVMNTEAFFGQGTRLTVV.

The V gene is TRBV7-9, the J gene TRBJ2-7; 9 nucleotides line up with TRBD1. The junction had 14 bases not matched to a gene; V was cut back by 6 bases and J by 2 bases. Germline V gene lookup returns CDR1 SEHNR and CDR2 FQNEAQ (reference sequence). The CDR3 extends over 17 amino acids. CDR3 residues: CASSRQPGTGFPYEQYF. CDR3 bases: TGTGCCAGCAGTAGACAGCCCGGGACAGGGTTCCCCTACGAGCAGTACTTC.

For the CDR3, the DNA is TGTGCCAGCAGCCTGACTAGCGGGGGGGCCACAGATACGCAGTATTTT. Translating it yields CASSLTSGGATDTQYF. The rearrangement links TRBV3-1 (or the pseudogene TRBV3-2) to TRBJ2-3; 14 nucleotides align to TRBD2. Looked up from germline, CDR1 is LGHDT and CDR2 is YNNKEL (reference sequence). The CDR3 is 16 residues long. V shed 4 bases, J shed 2 bases, and the junction held 2 bases outside the gene matches.

This sequence joins TRBV6-6 and TRBJ1-2; TRBD1 aligns across 11 bases. Germline loops: CDR1 MNHNY, CDR2 SVGAGI (reference sequence). The J segment lost 4 bases and the V segment lost 2 bases, leaving 0 bases of the junction unmatched. CDR3 length: 14 amino acids. The DNA of the CDR3 is TGTGCCAGCAGTTACGGACAGGGGGCCTATGGCTACACCTTC. It specifies CASSYGQGAYGYTF.

The chain combines TRBV5-1 with TRBJ2-3; TRBD1 agrees at 8 bases. The J segment lost 4 bases and the V segment lost 4 bases, leaving 8 bases of the junction unmatched. There are 15 residues in the CDR3. Germline CDR1 and CDR2: SGHRS and YFSETQ. CDR3 region: CASSRDRPSADTQYF. The DNA for the CDR3 is TGCGCCAGCAGCCGGGACAGGCCATCGGCAGATACGCAGTATTTT.

The chain combines TRBV7-6 with TRBJ1-2, with D possibly TRBD1 on 6 matching bases. The germline gives CDR1 SGHVS, CDR2 FNYEAQ. The V end was cut by 5 bases, the J end by 6 bases, with 22 bases between. The CDR3 has 16 residues. Here the CDR3 DNA reads TGTGCCAGCAGCAGCGGCCAACAGGGTCGGAGGAATGGCTACACCTTC. Its protein product is CASSSGQQGRRNGYTF.

V gene TRBV10-3 combines with J gene TRBJ2-1; D possibly corresponds to TRBD2 (6 bases). Trimming took 4 bases from V and 0 from J, leaving 7 bases between them. Germline loops: CDR1 ENHRY, CDR2 SYGVKD. This CDR3 comprises 14 residues. The CDR3 spells CAISGGASYNEQFF. CDR3 nucleotides: TGTGCCATCAGTGGCGGGGCCTCCTACAATGAGCAGTTCTTC.

The CDR3 reads CASNSQVGTSSSHEQFF. CDR3 in DNA: TGTGCCAGCAACTCCCAAGTAGGGACTAGCTCTTCTCACGAGCAGTTCTTC. The chain carries TRBV5-8 and TRBJ2-1, with 9 bases fitting TRBD2. V lost 6 bases and J lost 10; bases outside the gene matches: 20. Germline V gene data show CDR1 as SGHTS and CDR2 as YDEGEE. There are 17 residues in the CDR3.

The chain employs TRBV7-2 and TRBJ2-7; no clear D. V dropped 4 bases and J dropped 10 bases, with 14 bases sitting between them. This CDR3 is 12 amino acids long. CDR1 is SGHTA, CDR2 FQGNSA, per germline. CDR3 nucleotides: TGTGCCAGCAGCTCCACTTCTTCTCATCAGTACTTC. Residues: CASSSTSSHQYF.

This clone was counted a single time. This chain uses TRBV11-2 with TRBJ1-2; no firm D call. The CDR3 length is 11 residues. Per germline, CDR1 SGHAT and CDR2 FQNNGV. The V end lost 5 bases, the J end lost 4 bases, and 5 bases lay between the germline ends. The CDR3 DNA reads as TGTGCCAGCAGCGCCAGCTATGGCTACACCTTC. Translating gives CASSASYGYTF.

The chain carries TRBV5-6 and TRBJ2-2, with a tentative D call TRBD1 (5 bases). The CDR3 is 16 amino acids. The V gene's germline CDR1 is SGHDT and CDR2 YYEEEE. Trimming took off 4 bases at V and 3 bases at J, with 16 bases between the two ends. The CDR3 DNA reads TGTGCCAGCAGCGGAACCAACCAGGGCGACACCGGGGAGCTGTTTTTT. Translation: CASSGTNQGDTGELFF. Full variable domain (outside the CDR3, taken from reference TRBV5-6 and TRBJ2-2): DAGVTQSPTHLIKTRGQQVTLRCSPKSGHDTVSWYQQALGQGPQFIFQYYEEEERQRGNFPDRFSGHQFPNYSSELNVNALLLGDSALYLCASSGTNQGDTGELFFGEGSRLTVL.

V usage is TRBV9 and J usage is TRBJ2-3, with D maybe TRBD1 (6 bases). Trimming left V 3 bases short and J 0 bases short, with 14 bases between. The CDR3 covers 16 residues. Germline values: CDR1 SGDLS, CDR2 YYNGEE. The CDR3 loop is CASSGGLTFSTDTQYF. The CDR3 region has the DNA TGTGCCAGCAGCGGGGGGCTGACATTCAGCACAGATACGCAGTATTTT.

Only one count was recorded for this clone. This rearrangement joins TRBV12-5 to TRBJ2-7; possibly TRBD1 for D (6 bases). The V and J ends lost 3 bases and 5 bases respectively, with 14 bases between them. Germline V lookup: CDR1 LGHNT, CDR2 FRNRAP. The CDR3 covers 14 residues. CDR3 residues: CASGFGGGRHEQYF. The CDR3 nucleotides are TGTGCTAGTGGTTTTGGTGGGGGCCGCCACGAGCAGTACTTC.

This clone was picked up one time. The rearrangement joins TRBV19 to TRBJ2-1; 9 bases line up with TRBD1. The J segment lost 7 bases and the V segment lost 4 bases, leaving 11 bases of the junction unmatched. This CDR3 spans 16 amino acids. CDR1 LNHDA and CDR2 SQIVND come from the germline V gene (reference sequence). CDR3 in amino acids: CASSSEGQGRRNEQFF. The CDR3 DNA reads as TGTGCCAGTAGTAGTGAGGGACAGGGACGGAGGAATGAGCAGTTCTTC.

The chain couples TRBV6-6 to TRBJ2-7; 7 bases map to TRBD1. V lost 4 bases and J lost 2; bases outside the gene matches: 2. Germline V gene data show CDR1 as MNHNY and CDR2 as SVGAGI (reference sequence). CDR3 length equals 13 residues. The CDR3 here is CASSFDRAYEQYV. CDR3 nucleotides: TGTGCCAGCAGTTTCGACAGGGCCTACGAGCAGTACGTC.

A word on this clone: The same CDR3 is also encoded by other DNA sequences in this sample. The chain combines TRBV5-1 with TRBJ1-1; D is possibly TRBD1 (6 bases). Germline V gives CDR1 SGHRS, CDR2 YFSETQ. This CDR3 spans 14 amino acids. The ends were cut back, 5 bases at V and 0 bases at J, with 11 bases in the middle. The CDR3 loop is CASSSGTLNTEAFF. The CDR3 DNA sequence: TGCGCCAGCAGTTCCGGGACACTGAACACTGAAGCTTTCTTT.

The V gene is TRBV30, the J gene TRBJ1-4; 8 nucleotides match TRBD1. Trimming cost V 0 bases and J 7 bases; bases outside gene matches: 4. Germline CDR1 GTSNPN, CDR2 SVGIG (reference sequence). The CDR3 runs 14 residues. In DNA, the CDR3 is TGTGCCTGGAGTGTTCAGGGGGCGGGTGAAAAACTGTTTTTT. Its translation is CAWSVQGAGEKLFF. Filled out from reference TRBV30 and TRBJ1-4, the complete variable domain reads SQTIHQWPATLVQPVGSPLSLECTVEGTSNPNLYWYRQAAGRGLQLLFYSVGIGQISSEVPQNLSASRPQDRQFILSSKKLLLSDSGFYLCAWSVQGAGEKLFFGSGTQLSVL.

This rearrangement joins TRBV5-1 to TRBJ2-5, with D tentatively TRBD2 (7 bases). CDR3 length equals 15 residues. CDR1 SGHRS and CDR2 YFSETQ come from the germline V gene. Trimming cost V 4 bases and J 1 base, with 14 bases left between them. The CDR3 reads CASSVGGQSQETQYF. The CDR3, as DNA: TGCGCCAGCAGCGTGGGGGGGCAGAGCCAAGAGACCCAGTACTTC.

The chain recombines TRBV6-6 with TRBJ2-3, with TRBD2 matching 14 bases. The CDR3 runs to 16 residues. V lost 3 bases, J lost 5 bases, and 4 bases stayed unmatched. Germline V lookup: CDR1 MNHNY, CDR2 SVGAGI (reference sequence). As DNA, the CDR3 is TGTGCCAGCAGTTATGGACTAGCGGGGGGAGGAGATACGCAGTATTTT. Translated, it gives CASSYGLAGGGDTQYF.

This clone was detected only a few times. Different DNA sequences within this sample yield the same CDR3. The V call is TRBV27, the J call TRBJ2-5; 8 positions match TRBD2. V was pared by 5 bases and J by 7 bases, with 18 bases of the junction left unmatched. Germline lookup yields CDR1 MNHEY and CDR2 SMNVEV (reference sequence). The CDR3 has 17 amino acids. DNA of the CDR3: TGTGCCAGCAGTGTAATTGGGACTAGGGGGGGGGCCTGGACCCAGTACTTC. It yields the protein CASSVIGTRGGAWTQYF.

The rearrangement joins TRBV7-9 to TRBJ1-1; a weak D match, TRBD1 (5 bases). This CDR3 is built from 12 residues. V dropped 5 bases and J dropped 9 bases, with 13 bases sitting between them. Germline V gene lookup returns CDR1 SEHNR and CDR2 FQNEAQ (reference sequence). The CDR3 reads CASSHRQLKAFF. The DNA for the CDR3 is TGTGCCAGCAGCCACCGACAGCTGAAAGCTTTCTTT.

The chain couples TRBV19 to TRBJ2-3, with 13 positions matching TRBD2. The junction had 8 bases not matched to a gene; V was cut back by 5 bases and J by 3 bases. Germline CDR1 and CDR2: LNHDA and SQIVND (reference sequence). The CDR3 spans 17 residues. DNA of the CDR3: TGTGCCAGTAGTGACAAACTAGCGGGGGGGCTGACAGATACGCAGTATTTT. Protein: CASSDKLAGGLTDTQYF.

V gene TRBV19 combines with J gene TRBJ2-7; TRBD1 matches 7 bases. Germline trimming cut 4 bases from V and 0 bases from J; bases unmatched to any gene: 3. The CDR3 has 14 amino acids. Germline CDR1 LNHDA, CDR2 SQIVND (reference sequence). CDR3 coding DNA: TGTGCCAGTAGTAGACAGGGTAGCTCCTACGAGCAGTACTTC. Translating it yields CASSRQGSSYEQYF.

The V gene is TRBV5-8, the J gene TRBJ2-6, with D perhaps matching TRBD1 (5 bases). The CDR3 spans 18 residues. V was trimmed by 0 bases and J by 2 bases, leaving 15 bases between them. The germline V gene has CDR1 SGHTS and CDR2 YDEGEE. The chain's CDR3 is CASSLGQSFGPGANVLTF. The CDR3 nucleotides read TGTGCCAGCAGCTTGGGACAGTCCTTCGGGCCTGGGGCCAACGTCCTGACTTTC. The entire variable domain, with the rest obtained from reference TRBV5-8 and TRBJ2-6, is as follows: EAGVTQSPTHLIKTRGQQATLRCSPISGHTSVYWYQQALGLGLQFLLWYDEGEERNRGNFPPRFSGRQFPNYSSELNVNALELEDSALYLCASSLGQSFGPGANVLTFGAGSRLTVL.